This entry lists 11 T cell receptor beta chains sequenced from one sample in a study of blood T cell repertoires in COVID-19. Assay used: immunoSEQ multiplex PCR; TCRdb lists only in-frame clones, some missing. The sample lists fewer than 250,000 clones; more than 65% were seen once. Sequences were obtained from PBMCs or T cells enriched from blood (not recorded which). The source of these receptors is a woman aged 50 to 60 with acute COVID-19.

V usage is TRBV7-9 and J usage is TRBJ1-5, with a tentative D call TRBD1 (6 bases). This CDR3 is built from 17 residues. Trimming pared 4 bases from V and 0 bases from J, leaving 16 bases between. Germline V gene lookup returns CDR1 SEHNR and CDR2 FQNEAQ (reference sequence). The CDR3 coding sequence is TGTGCCAGCAGCTCCCCCCACAGGGAGATTAGCAATCAGCCCCAGCATTTT. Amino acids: CASSSPHREISNQPQHF.

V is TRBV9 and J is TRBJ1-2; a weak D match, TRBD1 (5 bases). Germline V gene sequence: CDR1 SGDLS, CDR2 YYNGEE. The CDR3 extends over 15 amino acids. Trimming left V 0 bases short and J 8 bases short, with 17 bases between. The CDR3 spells CASSVAGGKLDGYTF. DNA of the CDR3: TGTGCCAGCAGCGTAGCTGGGGGGAAGCTGGACGGCTACACCTTC. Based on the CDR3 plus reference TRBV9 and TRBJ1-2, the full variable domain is DSGVTQTPKHLITATGQRVTLRCSPRSGDLSVYWYQQSLDQGLQFLIQYYNGEERAKGNILERFSAQQFPDLHSELNLSSLELGDSALYFCASSVAGGKLDGYTFGSGTRLTVV.

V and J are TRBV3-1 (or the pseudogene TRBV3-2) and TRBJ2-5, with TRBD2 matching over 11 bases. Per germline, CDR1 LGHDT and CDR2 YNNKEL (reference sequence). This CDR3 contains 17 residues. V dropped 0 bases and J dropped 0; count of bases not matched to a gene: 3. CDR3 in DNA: TGTGCCAGCAGCCAAGATCGGACTAGCGGGTACCAAGAGACCCAGTACTTC. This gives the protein CASSQDRTSGYQETQYF.

The CDR3 loop is CASSYDRGGNQPQHF. CDR3 bases: TGTGCCAGCAGTTACGACAGGGGAGGCAATCAGCCCCAGCATTTT. The rearrangement uses TRBV6-2 or TRBV6-3 and TRBJ1-5; TRBD1 matches at 8 bases. V shed 2 bases, J shed 2 bases, and the junction held 2 bases outside the gene matches. The CDR3 runs to 15 residues. Germline-derived CDR1 and CDR2 are MNHEY and SVGEGT.

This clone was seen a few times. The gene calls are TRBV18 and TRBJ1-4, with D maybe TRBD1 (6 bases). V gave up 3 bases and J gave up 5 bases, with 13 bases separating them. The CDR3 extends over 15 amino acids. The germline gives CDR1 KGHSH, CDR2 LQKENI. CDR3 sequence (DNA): TGTGCCAGCTCACCTAACGGACAGAGAAATGAAAAACTGTTTTTT. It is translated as CASSPNGQRNEKLFF. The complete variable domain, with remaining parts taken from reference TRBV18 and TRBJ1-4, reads NAGVMQNPRHLVRRRGQEARLRCSPMKGHSHVYWYRQLPEEGLKFMVYLQKENIIDESGMPKERFSAEFPKEGPSILRIQQVVRGDSAAYFCASSPNGQRNEKLFFGSGTQLSVL.

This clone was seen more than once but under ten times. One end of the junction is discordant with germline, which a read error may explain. The CDR3 DNA reads as TGTGCTAGCAGCTTAGCCCTAGCGGGCACAGATACGCAGTATTTT. This encodes CASSLALAGTDTQYF. The chain couples TRBV7-7 to TRBJ2-3, with 7 bases lining up with TRBD2. CDR1 is SSHAT, CDR2 FNYEAQ, per germline (reference sequence). The CDR3 is 15 residues long. Together with reference TRBV7-7 and TRBJ2-3, the CDR3 gives the full variable domain: GAGVSQSPRYKVTKRGQDVTLRCDPISSHATLYWYQQALGQGPEFLTYFNYEAQPDKSGLPSDRFSAERPEGSISTLTIQRTEQRDSAMYRCASSLALAGTDTQYFGPGTRLTVL.

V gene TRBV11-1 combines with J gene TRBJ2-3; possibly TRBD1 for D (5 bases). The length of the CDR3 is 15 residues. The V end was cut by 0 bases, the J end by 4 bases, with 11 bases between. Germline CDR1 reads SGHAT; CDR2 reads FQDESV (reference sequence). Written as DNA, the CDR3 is TGTGCCAGCAGCTTAGCCCAGGGTTCGGCAGATACGCAGTATTTT. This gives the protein CASSLAQGSADTQYF.

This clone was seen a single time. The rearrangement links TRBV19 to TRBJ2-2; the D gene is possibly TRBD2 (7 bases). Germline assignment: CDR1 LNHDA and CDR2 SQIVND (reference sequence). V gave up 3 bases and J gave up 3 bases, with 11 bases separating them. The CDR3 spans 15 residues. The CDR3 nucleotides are TGTGCCAGTAGTATTCGAGGGGGGGACACCGGGGAGCTGTTTTTT. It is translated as CASSIRGGDTGELFF.

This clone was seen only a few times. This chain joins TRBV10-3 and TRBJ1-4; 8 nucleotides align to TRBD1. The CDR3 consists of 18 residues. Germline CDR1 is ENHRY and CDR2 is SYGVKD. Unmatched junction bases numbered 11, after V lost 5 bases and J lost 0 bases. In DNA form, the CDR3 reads TGTGCCATCAGTCGACAGGGGATCAACCATGCAACTAATGAAAAACTGTTTTTT. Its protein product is CAISRQGINHATNEKLFF.

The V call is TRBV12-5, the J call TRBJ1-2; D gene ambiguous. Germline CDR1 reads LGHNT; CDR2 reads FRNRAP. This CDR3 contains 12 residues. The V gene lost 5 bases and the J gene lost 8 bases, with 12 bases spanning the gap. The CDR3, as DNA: TGTGCTAGTGGTCGAGCGTCCGGGGGCTACACCTTC. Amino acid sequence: CASGRASGGYTF.

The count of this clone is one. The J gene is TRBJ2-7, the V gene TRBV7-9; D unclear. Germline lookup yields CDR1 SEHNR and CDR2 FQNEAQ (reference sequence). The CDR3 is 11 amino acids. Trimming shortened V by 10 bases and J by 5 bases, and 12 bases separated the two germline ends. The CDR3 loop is CANPEADEQYV. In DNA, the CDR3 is TGTGCCAACCCCGAGGCGGACGAGCAGTACGTC.